The next 2 T cell receptor beta chains were all read from a single sample in a study of T cells in localized non-small cell lung cancer. TCRdb's table, derived via immunoSEQ multiplex PCR, lists solely in-frame clones and lacks some. Of approximately 23,000 clones listed, approximately 91% are singletons. Sequencing was performed on peripheral blood, taken before any cancer treatment. The receptor source for this set is a male donor aged 60 or over with stage I lung adenocarcinoma.

This chain uses TRBV5-1 with TRBJ1-1, with unresolved D. V was clipped by 4 bases and J by 1 base, with 17 bases between them. The CDR3 extends over 16 amino acids. The V gene's germline CDR1 is SGHRS and CDR2 YFSETQ. The CDR3 DNA follows: TGCGCCAGCAGCCCAGGCGGTTCGGCCCAGAACACTGAAGCTTTCTTT. Translation: CASSPGGSAQNTEAFF.

This clone is termed hyperexpanded. The chain combines TRBV28 with TRBJ2-2, with TRBD2 matching over 7 bases. This CDR3 spans 16 amino acids. Per the germline V gene, CDR1 is MDHEN and CDR2 is SYDVKM. The V and J ends lost 10 bases and 4 bases, in that order; junction bases with no gene match: 15. CDR3 bases: TGTGCCACCAGGACGGCTGGCGGGGGAACCACCGGGGAGCTGTTTTTT. It codes for CATRTAGGGTTGELFF.